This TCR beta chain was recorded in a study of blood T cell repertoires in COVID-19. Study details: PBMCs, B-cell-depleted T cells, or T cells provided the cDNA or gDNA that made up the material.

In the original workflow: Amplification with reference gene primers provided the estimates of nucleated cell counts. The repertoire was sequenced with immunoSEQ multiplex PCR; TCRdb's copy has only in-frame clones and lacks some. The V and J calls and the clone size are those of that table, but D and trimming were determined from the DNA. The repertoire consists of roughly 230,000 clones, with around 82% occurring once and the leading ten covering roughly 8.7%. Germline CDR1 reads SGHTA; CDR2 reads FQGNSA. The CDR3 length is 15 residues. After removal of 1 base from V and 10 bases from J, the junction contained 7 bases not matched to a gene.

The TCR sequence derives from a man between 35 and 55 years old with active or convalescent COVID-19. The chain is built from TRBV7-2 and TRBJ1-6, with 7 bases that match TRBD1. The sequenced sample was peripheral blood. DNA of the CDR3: TGTGCCAGCAGCTTAGGGGGACAGTCTAGGTCACCCCTCCACTTT. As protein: CASSLGGQSRSPLHF.